The 26 T cell receptor beta chains below were found in one sample sequenced in a study of blood T cell repertoires in COVID-19. Clones were read by immunoSEQ multiplex PCR, and TCRdb kept only the in-frame ones, dropping some. The sample yields just under 150,000 clones, 87% seen once. Input material: peripheral blood. The receptors were gathered from a man aged 50-59 years who had recovered from COVID-19.

The V and J genes are TRBV3-1 (or the pseudogene TRBV3-2) and TRBJ1-2; 11 nucleotides match TRBD1. V trimming: 4 bases; J trimming: 6 bases; junction bases outside the gene matches: 16. CDR3 length equals 18 residues. Germline V gene lookup returns CDR1 LGHDT and CDR2 YNNKEL (reference sequence). For the CDR3, the DNA is TGTGCCAGCAGCCGAACCTCCGGGACAGGGGGTGTCCGCCATGGCTACACCTTC. This sequence encodes CASSRTSGTGGVRHGYTF.

V is TRBV3-1 (or the pseudogene TRBV3-2) and J is TRBJ2-1; TRBD1 aligns across 7 bases. The CDR3 has 18 residues. Germline values: CDR1 LGHDT, CDR2 YNNKEL (reference sequence). The V and J ends lost 1 base and 2 bases, in that order; junction bases with no gene match: 11. CDR3 coding DNA: TGTGCCAGCAGCCAAGTCAGATACCGGGACAGCCCCTACAATGAGCAGTTCTTC. Translated: CASSQVRYRDSPYNEQFF.

V gene TRBV4-3 combines with J gene TRBJ2-3, with D possibly TRBD2 on 7 matching bases. Germline V CDR1 and CDR2: LGHNA, YSLEER. The CDR3 runs 18 residues. V lost 0 bases, J lost 2 bases, and 18 bases lay in between. The CDR3 reads CASSQEGYGGATTDTQYF. CDR3 DNA: TGCGCCAGCAGCCAAGAAGGGTATGGGGGGGCCACCACAGATACGCAGTATTTT.

This chain joins TRBV9 and TRBJ2-4, with D tentatively TRBD1 (6 bases). V lost 0 bases and J 0 bases, leaving 10 bases between the germline ends. CDR3 size: 16 residues. Germline CDR1 is SGDLS and CDR2 is YYNGEE. The CDR3 nucleotides are TGTGCCAGCAGCGTAGCAGGGGACCTAGCCAAAAACATTCAGTACTTC. Translated, it gives CASSVAGDLAKNIQYF.

The J gene is TRBJ1-1, the V gene TRBV15; D is ambiguous. This CDR3 has 15 amino acids. CDR1 is LNHNV, CDR2 YYDKDF, per germline (reference sequence). Trimming took off 1 base at V and 3 bases at J, with 12 bases between the two ends. The CDR3 sequence is CATSRVAASDTEAFF. In nucleotides, the CDR3 is TGTGCCACCAGCAGAGTTGCGGCGTCCGACACTGAAGCTTTCTTT.

Of note for this clone: The limits of the CDR3 on the DNA are not certain, so only TCRdb's listed CDR3 is given. This chain links TRBV21-1 with TRBJ1-5; the DNA was not compared with TRBD1, the D call given in the table. TRBV21-1 is deemed a pseudogene. The CDR3 comprises 15 residues, both ends counted. The CDR3 loop is CAPKWGQGARQPQHF.

The chain is built from TRBV7-3 and TRBJ1-1; tentative D call: TRBD1 (5 bases). CDR1 and CDR2 (germline): SGHTA, FQGTGA. With 4 bases removed from V and 1 base from J, the gap between germline ends came to 13 bases. The CDR3 sequence is 15 residues long. DNA for the CDR3: TGTGCCAGCAGCTACCATGGGGGAGGGAACACTGAAGCTTTCTTT. Translation: CASSYHGGGNTEAFF.

The chain employs TRBV6-5 and TRBJ2-2; 7 positions agree with TRBD1. The V gene's germline CDR1 is MNHEY and CDR2 SVGAGI. The CDR3 length is 14 residues. V shed 8 bases and J 1 base; nucleotides not matched to a gene: 4. CDR3 bases: TGTGCCAGCGGACAGGCCTGGAACACCGGGGAGCTGTTTTTT. Its protein is CASGQAWNTGELFF.

This chain connects TRBV10-3 to TRBJ1-5, with TRBD1 identical over 7 bases. CDR1 is ENHRY and CDR2 is SYGVKD in the germline V gene. Unmatched junction bases numbered 16, after V lost 3 bases and J lost 5 bases. This CDR3 spans 18 amino acids. CDR3 sequence: CAISEGRVAIQGDQPQHF. The CDR3, as DNA: TGTGCCATCAGTGAAGGCAGGGTTGCTATTCAGGGGGATCAGCCCCAGCATTTT.

The genes are TRBV5-5 and TRBJ2-5, with D perhaps TRBD2 (6 bases). The CDR3 is made up of 15 amino acids. CDR1 SGHKS and CDR2 YYEKEE come from the germline V gene (reference sequence). Deletions cut 0 bases from V and 3 bases from J, with 12 bases between. The CDR3 sequence: CASSLVIAAKETQYF. DNA of the CDR3: TGTGCCAGCAGCTTGGTAATAGCGGCAAAAGAGACCCAGTACTTC.

The sample holds one count of this clone. J is TRBJ2-3 and V is TRBV4-3, with 8 bases lining up with TRBD2. The germline gives CDR1 LGHNA, CDR2 YSLEER. J lost 2 bases, V lost 0 bases, and 10 bases had no gene match. This CDR3 has 18 amino acids. In nucleotides, the CDR3 is TGCGCCAGCAGCCAAGATCTGCGGGGCGGGGGGTTCACAGATACGCAGTATTTT. It translates to CASSQDLRGGGFTDTQYF.

This rearrangement joins TRBV6-5 to TRBJ2-3, with TRBD1 matching 8 bases. Germline CDR1 MNHEY, CDR2 SVGAGI. V dropped 5 bases and J dropped 7; count of bases not matched to a gene: 8. This CDR3 is built from 14 residues. CDR3 in amino acids: CASSPDRVLHTQYF. Written as DNA, the CDR3 is TGTGCCAGCAGTCCGGACAGGGTTCTTCATACGCAGTATTTT.

The chain couples TRBV5-1 to TRBJ2-3, with TRBD2 matching over 14 bases. V was clipped by 0 bases and J by 6 bases; unmatched bases: 6. Germline-derived CDR1 and CDR2 are SGHRS and YFSETQ. The CDR3 contains 17 residues. CDR3 amino acids: CASSLVTSGGAADTQYF. The CDR3 DNA is TGCGCCAGCAGCTTGGTGACTAGCGGGGGGGCCGCGGATACGCAGTATTTT.

J is TRBJ2-7 and V is TRBV21-1; no DNA check was done on the table's D call, TRBD2. TRBV21-1 has pseudogene status. CDR3 length: 16 residues. CDR3 nucleotides: TGTGCCAGCAGCAAAGGTGGACTATCCTCATACTGGGAGCAGTACTTC. Amino acids: CASSKGGLSSYWEQYF.

CDR3 region: CASSQDLGTSGVNEQFF. CDR3 nucleotides: TGTGCCAGCAGCCAAGATCTTGGGACTAGCGGGGTCAATGAGCAGTTCTTC. The chain links TRBV3-1 (or the pseudogene TRBV3-2) to TRBJ2-1, with 13 bases lining up with TRBD2. CDR3 length: 17 residues. V dropped 0 bases and J dropped 6; count of bases not matched to a gene: 5. Looked up from germline, CDR1 is LGHDT and CDR2 is YNNKEL (reference sequence).

J is TRBJ2-1 and V is TRBV19; 9 nucleotides align to TRBD1. Germline V CDR1 and CDR2: LNHDA, SQIVND (reference sequence). V lost 6 bases and J lost 7; bases outside the gene matches: 10. This CDR3 region has 15 residues. The CDR3 bases are TGTGCCAGTAGCCAAGGACAGGGGATTTTTAATGAGCAGTTCTTC. Translating it yields CASSQGQGIFNEQFF.

The chain has TRBV7-6 and TRBJ2-5; 9 nucleotides align to TRBD2. CDR1 is SGHVS, CDR2 FNYEAQ, per germline. Trimming cost V 5 bases and J 5 bases; bases outside gene matches: 12. The CDR3 runs 16 residues. The CDR3 sequence: CASSTGLSGGFETQYF. The DNA for the CDR3 is TGTGCCAGCAGCACGGGACTAAGCGGGGGGTTCGAGACCCAGTACTTC.

The J gene is TRBJ1-2, the V gene TRBV6-1; 7 bases match TRBD1. CDR3 length: 15 amino acids. Germline assignment: CDR1 MNHNS and CDR2 SASEGT. Losses at the gene ends were 2 bases for V and 5 bases for J; bases not matched to a gene: 8. This CDR3 reads CASSESFTGVYGYTF. The CDR3 DNA follows: TGTGCCAGCAGTGAATCTTTCACAGGGGTTTATGGCTACACCTTC.

The gene calls are TRBV19 and TRBJ2-1, with 10 bases matching TRBD1. There are 16 residues in the CDR3. Germline CDR1 and CDR2: LNHDA and SQIVND (reference sequence). The junction had 12 bases not matched to a gene; V was cut back by 7 bases and J by 6 bases. The CDR3 protein is CASTNSRDRGSNEQFF. The CDR3, as DNA: TGTGCCAGTACCAATTCCCGGGACAGGGGATCCAATGAGCAGTTCTTC.

The chain combines TRBV7-9 with TRBJ2-2, with 12 bases matching TRBD2. The CDR3 covers 18 residues. J gave up 3 bases and V 5 bases, and 10 bases lay outside the gene matches. From germline, CDR1 is SEHNR and CDR2 FQNEAQ (reference sequence). The CDR3 region is CASSLTTGLAGYTGELFF. For the CDR3, the DNA is TGTGCCAGCAGCCTCACAACAGGACTAGCGGGGTACACCGGGGAGCTGTTTTTT. Drawing the rest from reference TRBV7-9 and TRBJ2-2, the complete variable domain is DTGVSQNPRHKITKRGQNVTFRCDPISEHNRLYWYRQTLGQGPEFLTYFQNEAQLEKSRLLSDRFSAERPKGSFSTLEIQRTEQGDSAMYLCASSLTTGLAGYTGELFFGEGSRLTVL.

The chain carries TRBV7-8 and TRBJ1-4; D is unclear. The V gene lost 0 bases and the J gene lost 7 bases, with 12 bases spanning the gap. The CDR3 has 15 amino acids. Looked up from germline, CDR1 is SGHVS and CDR2 is FQNEAQ. The CDR3, as DNA: TGTGCCAGCAGCTTAGCGACGACATTGGGTGAAAAACTGTTTTTT. Translation: CASSLATTLGEKLFF.

V usage is TRBV4-3 and J usage is TRBJ2-3; 7 bases fit TRBD1. Trimming at V came to 1 base and at J to 8 bases, leaving 6 bases not matched to a gene. The CDR3 totals 14 residues. CDR1 and CDR2 (germline): LGHNA, YSLEER. The CDR3 DNA reads as TGCGCCAGCAGCCAAGGCAGGGGGTTTAGTACGCAGTATTTT. Translated, it gives CASSQGRGFSTQYF.

The CDR3, as DNA: TGTGCCAGTACCCCGTCCGGGGGTGCCAATCAGCCCCAGCATTTT. As protein: CASTPSGGANQPQHF. This chain links TRBV19 with TRBJ1-5; a possible D gene is TRBD1 (5 bases). The V end was cut by 7 bases, the J end by 3 bases, with 16 bases between. The germline gives CDR1 LNHDA, CDR2 SQIVND (reference sequence). The CDR3 covers 15 residues.

The genes are TRBV20-1 and TRBJ1-2; D not certain. Germline lookup yields CDR1 DFQATT and CDR2 SNEGSKA (reference sequence). This CDR3 spans 11 amino acids. The V gene lost 5 bases and the J gene lost 6 bases, with 10 bases spanning the gap. The CDR3 coding sequence is TGCAGTGCTGGGGTCGGGAATGGCTACACCTTC. Its protein is CSAGVGNGYTF.

This chain uses TRBV7-2 with TRBJ2-1; weak D call: TRBD2 (6 bases). Germline CDR1 SGHTA, CDR2 FQGNSA. V was trimmed by 3 bases and J by 3 bases, leaving 12 bases between them. The CDR3 contains 15 residues. The chain's CDR3 is CASSLGGVNYNEQFF. CDR3 coding DNA: TGTGCCAGCAGCTTGGGCGGGGTAAACTACAATGAGCAGTTCTTC.

The chain is built from TRBV3-1 (or the pseudogene TRBV3-2) and TRBJ2-1, with 10 bases lining up with TRBD2. This CDR3 has 16 residues. With 4 bases clipped from V and 9 bases from J, the junction kept 12 bases outside the gene matches. CDR1 is LGHDT and CDR2 is YNNKEL in the germline V gene (reference sequence). CDR3 nucleotides: TGTGCCAGCAGCCTCCAAACTAGCGGGGTTTTGTTTGAGCAGTTCTTC. This translates into CASSLQTSGVLFEQFF.